A selection of T cell receptor beta chains follows, all from one sample in a study of T cells in Graves' hyperthyroidism and ophthalmopathy. MiXCR was run by TCRdb on the multiplex PCR reads, yielding one entry per CDR3 protein. The data hold approximately 530,000 distinct CDR3 sequences, with nearly 20% observed a single time. The specimen sequenced was blood. Receptors were obtained from a middle-aged man with Graves' ophthalmopathy. The CDR3 runs from the conserved cysteine through the conserved F or W.

V: TRBV7-2
CDR3: CASSLVSGGEQPQHF

V: TRBV18
CDR3: CASSLRDRAGNEQFF

V: TRBV19
CDR3: CASSNTRGYEQYF

V: TRBV3-1
CDR3: CASSQARAEQYF

V: TRBV5-1
CDR3: CASRGSEGGNTEAFF

V: TRBV5-1
CDR3: CASSIDRGRTDTQYF

V: TRBV2
CDR3: CASSETSYEQYF

V: TRBV19
CDR3: CATGGYYEQYF

V: TRBV20-1
CDR3: CSASGLAGGSQETQYF

V: TRBV5-1
CDR3: CASSRSGSNNEQFF

V: TRBV18
CDR3: CASSPAVAGGQETQYF

V: TRBV10-3
CDR3: CAISETPGQGPLEQYF

V: TRBV12-5
CDR3: CASGFGTGNQPQHF

V: TRBV6-1
CDR3: CASSRTRNQETQYF

V: TRBV6-5
CDR3: CASSYSLALLRYGYTF

V: TRBV6-1
CDR3: CASSVGQGHTEAFF

V: TRBV13
CDR3: CASSLAQGWDTEAFF

V: TRBV7-9
CDR3: CASSLGGKRRTDTQYF

V: TRBV7-6
CDR3: CASSLGLAGESEQFF

V: TRBV20-1
CDR3: CSARFGQYF